This TCR beta chain was profiled in a study of T cells in Graves' hyperthyroidism and ophthalmopathy. Each diagnosis was grounded in clinical symptoms, serum thyroxine and TRAb, thyroid ultrasound, and orbital computed tomography. Amplification targeted TCR beta CDR3 regions from RNA transcripts. A set of HTBI primers served as the primers for a first-round RT-PCR of the TCR CDR3. TCRdb called the multiplex PCR reads again in MiXCR, with one record for every CDR3 protein. Of nearly 600,000 distinct CDR3 sequences in the sample, roughly 13% were seen once. Germline loops: CDR1 SGHTA, CDR2 FQGNSA. V lost 2 bases and J 1 base, leaving 17 bases between the germline ends. The CDR3 loop spans 17 amino acids. Study-wide findings and caveats: Most thyroid clonotypes expanded above 0.001 appeared in blood too.

This clonotype was observed many times. Its antigen is still unknown. This receptor was obtained from a young woman with Graves' hyperthyroidism that later progressed to Graves' ophthalmopathy. V usage is TRBV7-2 and J usage is TRBJ1-1; D perhaps matches TRBD1 (6 bases). The sequencing input was blood. CDR3 in amino acids: CASSLKGGVERNTEAFF. DNA for the CDR3: TGTGCCAGCAGCTTAAAAGGGGGTGTAGAGAGGAACACTGAAGCTTTCTTT.